The 31 T cell receptor beta chains listed next were all sequenced from one sample in a study of cytomegalovirus exposure and HLA in healthy donors. The protocol was immunoSEQ multiplex PCR, while the TCRdb copy is restricted to in-frame clones and leaves out a portion. The sample carries roughly 130,000 clones, roughly 89% recorded once. Sequences were obtained from PBMCs. The source of these receptors is a young man in good health and CMV-seronegative.

The chain recombines TRBV4-1 with TRBJ1-6, with 10 nucleotides matching TRBD1. Germline V gene data show CDR1 as MGHRA and CDR2 as YSYEKL. The CDR3 extends over 16 amino acids. V gave up 4 bases and J gave up 10 bases; unmatched junction bases: 10. CDR3 sequence (DNA): TGCGCCAGCAGCCCCTCAACCCCGACAGGGGGCTCACCCCTCCACTTT. It is translated as CASSPSTPTGGSPLHF.

In its sample, this clone was seen once. CDR3 residues: CASKEGREGYTF. DNA for the CDR3: TGTGCCAGTAAGGAGGGGAGAGAGGGCTACACCTTC. The chain couples TRBV19 to TRBJ1-2, with D possibly matching TRBD1 (5 bases). The germline V and J ends were trimmed by 7 bases and 8 bases, with 14 bases remaining between them. The CDR3 totals 12 residues. CDR1 and CDR2 from the germline V gene are LNHDA and SQIVND (reference sequence).

This chain joins TRBV4-2 and TRBJ1-6, with 11 nucleotides matching TRBD1. Germline CDR1 and CDR2: LGHNA and YNFKEQ. Trimming at V came to 3 bases and at J to 7 bases, leaving 8 bases not matched to a gene. The CDR3 loop spans 17 amino acids. The DNA for the CDR3 is TGTGCCAGCAGCCAGGTTGGCCGGACAGGGGGCAATTCACCCCTCCACTTT. It specifies CASSQVGRTGGNSPLHF.

For this clone: This sample also contains other DNA sequences that code for the same CDR3. DNA for the CDR3: TGCGCCAGCAGCCCCGGACAGGGGATAGGCTATGGCTACACCTTC. This encodes CASSPGQGIGYGYTF. This chain joins TRBV5-1 and TRBJ1-2; 9 nucleotides agree with TRBD1. Unmatched junction bases numbered 8, after V lost 4 bases and J lost 4 bases. The CDR3 is 15 residues long. The V gene's germline CDR1 is SGHRS and CDR2 YFSETQ.

V gene TRBV7-9 combines with J gene TRBJ2-5; 7 bases line up with TRBD1. Germline-derived CDR1 and CDR2 are SEHNR and FQNEAQ (reference sequence). With 5 bases clipped from V and 2 bases from J, the junction kept 14 bases outside the gene matches. The CDR3 runs to 17 residues. The CDR3 is CASSTDRDPPRQETQYF. CDR3 in DNA: TGTGCCAGCAGCACCGACAGGGACCCACCGCGGCAAGAGACCCAGTACTTC.

The chain links TRBV7-8 to TRBJ1-6; 7 bases fit TRBD1. Germline assignment: CDR1 SGHVS and CDR2 FQNEAQ. The V gene end was trimmed by 5 bases and the J gene end by 0 bases; junction bases not matched to a gene: 10. The CDR3 runs to 18 residues. The CDR3 sequence: CASSPGLGQRSYNSPLHF. The CDR3 region has the DNA TGTGCCAGCAGCCCAGGCCTGGGACAGCGCTCCTATAATTCACCCCTCCACTTT.

V is TRBV18 and J is TRBJ1-6; the match to TRBD1 covers 8 bases. Germline V gene sequence: CDR1 KGHSH, CDR2 LQKENI. V was clipped by 3 bases and J by 6 bases; unmatched bases: 10. There are 17 residues in the CDR3. Written as DNA, the CDR3 is TGTGCCAGCTCACCGATTGCCGGGACAGGTCTTAATTCACCCCTCCACTTT. Its translation is CASSPIAGTGLNSPLHF.

This chain uses TRBV27 with TRBJ2-3; the match to TRBD2 covers 7 bases. Germline CDR1 MNHEY, CDR2 SMNVEV (reference sequence). This CDR3 has 15 residues. Unmatched junction bases numbered 7, after V lost 3 bases and J lost 4 bases. CDR3 in amino acids: CASSFSRGWADTQYF. In DNA, the CDR3 is TGTGCCAGCAGTTTCTCGCGGGGGTGGGCAGATACGCAGTATTTT.

The sample holds one count of this clone. The chain is built from TRBV14 and TRBJ1-2, with 8 bases identical to TRBD1. This CDR3 region has 14 residues. In germline, CDR1 is SGHDN, CDR2 FVKESK. The V and J ends lost 4 bases and 8 bases, in that order; junction bases with no gene match: 9. CDR3 sequence: CASSPDRAPGGYTF. The DNA for the CDR3 is TGTGCCAGCAGCCCGGACAGGGCCCCGGGCGGCTACACCTTC.

J is TRBJ1-5 and V is TRBV10-1, with D tentatively TRBD1 (6 bases). CDR1 and CDR2 from the germline V gene are WNHNN and SYGVQD (reference sequence). CDR3 length: 15 residues. V was clipped by 6 bases and J by 2 bases, with 14 bases between them. CDR3 DNA: TGCGCCAGCAGGGACAGAAGGAAAGGCAATCAGCCCCAGCATTTT. Amino acid sequence: CASRDRRKGNQPQHF.

The CDR3 region is CASSFSGGTDTQYF. CDR3 nucleotide sequence: TGTGCCAGCAGCTTTAGCGGGGGCACAGATACGCAGTATTTT. V is TRBV5-4 and J is TRBJ2-3; 8 positions agree with TRBD2. This CDR3 spans 14 amino acids. J lost 1 base, V lost 2 bases, and 0 bases had no gene match. Germline CDR1 SGHNT, CDR2 YYREEE (reference sequence).

The gene calls are TRBV27 and TRBJ2-2; 7 bases match TRBD1. Trimming at V came to 7 bases and at J to 1 base, leaving 6 bases not matched to a gene. This CDR3 contains 15 residues. Germline lookup yields CDR1 MNHEY and CDR2 SMNVEV (reference sequence). CDR3 amino acids: CASTSGTENTGELFF. In DNA, the CDR3 is TGTGCCAGCACCTCCGGGACAGAGAACACCGGGGAGCTGTTTTTT.

This chain uses TRBV7-2 with TRBJ1-2; a possible D gene is TRBD1 (5 bases). This CDR3 comprises 13 residues. Trimming pared 5 bases from V and 1 base from J, leaving 8 bases between. Germline-derived CDR1 and CDR2 are SGHTA and FQGNSA. CDR3 region: CASSPDNNYGYTF. The CDR3 DNA follows: TGTGCCAGCAGCCCGGACAATAACTATGGCTACACCTTC.

The V gene is TRBV5-1, the J gene TRBJ1-1, with TRBD1 identical over 9 bases. Unmatched junction bases numbered 5, after V lost 0 bases and J lost 5 bases. The CDR3 totals 15 residues. Germline assignment: CDR1 SGHRS and CDR2 YFSETQ. The CDR3 reads CASSLADRGKTEAFF. The CDR3 DNA is TGCGCCAGCAGCTTGGCCGACAGGGGGAAGACTGAAGCTTTCTTT.

V usage is TRBV18 and J usage is TRBJ1-1; 11 nucleotides align to TRBD1. The CDR3 totals 15 residues. The germline CDR1 and CDR2 sequences are KGHSH and LQKENI. V shed 4 bases, J shed 7 bases, and the junction held 8 bases outside the gene matches. CDR3: CASSLGTGGRSEAFF. The CDR3 bases are TGTGCCAGCTCACTAGGGACAGGGGGAAGAAGTGAAGCTTTCTTT.

The V gene is TRBV7-2, the J gene TRBJ1-5; 10 bases agree with TRBD1. The CDR3 consists of 15 residues. CDR1 SGHTA and CDR2 FQGNSA come from the germline V gene. Trimming cost V 1 base and J 11 bases; bases outside gene matches: 8. In DNA form, the CDR3 reads TGTGCCAGCAGCTTAGGACAGGGGGCGGTCGGGTCCCAGCATTTT. It yields the protein CASSLGQGAVGSQHF.

The J gene is TRBJ1-5, the V gene TRBV6-5, with 7 positions matching TRBD1. The V gene end was trimmed by 2 bases and the J gene end by 4 bases; junction bases not matched to a gene: 5. Per germline, CDR1 MNHEY and CDR2 SVGAGI. This CDR3 spans 15 amino acids. In nucleotides, the CDR3 is TGTGCCAGCAGTTACATGCCAGGGGGGAATCAGCCCCAGCATTTT. Protein sequence: CASSYMPGGNQPQHF.

The genes are TRBV7-2 and TRBJ2-7; 11 bases fit TRBD1. CDR1 SGHTA and CDR2 FQGNSA come from the germline V gene. V lost 3 bases, J lost 7 bases, and 5 bases stayed unmatched. The CDR3 is made up of 14 amino acids. The CDR3 bases are TGTGCCAGCAGCTTGGACAGGGGGCTCTATGAGCAGTACTTC. Translated: CASSLDRGLYEQYF.

The chain carries TRBV10-1 and TRBJ2-3, with 14 bases that match TRBD2. Germline lookup yields CDR1 WNHNN and CDR2 SYGVQD (reference sequence). J was trimmed by 5 bases and V by 6 bases; bases with no gene match: 4. The CDR3 sequence is 15 residues long. The DNA for the CDR3 is TGCGCCAGCAGACTCGGGACTAGCGGGGGAGATACGCAGTATTTT. Protein: CASRLGTSGGDTQYF.

CDR3 loop: CASQRGRTGELFF. CDR3 DNA sequence: TGTGCCAGTCAGCGGGGGAGGACCGGGGAGCTGTTTTTT. The chain has TRBV27 and TRBJ2-2, with TRBD2 identical over 8 bases. Germline V gene lookup returns CDR1 MNHEY and CDR2 SMNVEV (reference sequence). V lost 9 bases, J lost 5 bases, and 5 bases stayed unmatched. The CDR3 contains 13 residues.

The chain links TRBV19 to TRBJ2-7; 7 bases are shared with TRBD1. The germline V gene encodes CDR1 LNHDA and CDR2 SQIVND (reference sequence). With V trimmed by 2 bases and J by 6 bases, 10 bases remained unmatched. The CDR3 covers 15 residues. As DNA, the CDR3 is TGTGCCAGTAGTATATCAAAACAGGGGAGAGGCGAGCAGTACTTC. Translated: CASSISKQGRGEQYF.

This chain links TRBV11-1 with TRBJ2-1; D gene unclear. This CDR3 region has 12 residues. Trimming took 5 bases from V and 10 from J, leaving 12 bases between them. The germline gives CDR1 SGHAT, CDR2 FQDESV (reference sequence). As DNA, the CDR3 is TGTGCCAGCAGCCCCTCAGGTTGGGAGCAGTTCTTC. Translation: CASSPSGWEQFF.

The chain employs TRBV5-1 and TRBJ2-7, with TRBD1 matching 7 bases. This CDR3 spans 15 amino acids. V lost 0 bases and J lost 0; bases outside the gene matches: 3. Germline V gene sequence: CDR1 SGHRS, CDR2 YFSETQ. As DNA, the CDR3 is TGCGCCAGCAGCTTGGGGGACAGCCTCTCCTACGAGCAGTACTTC. Amino acid sequence: CASSLGDSLSYEQYF.

This rearrangement joins TRBV7-9 to TRBJ2-3, with D perhaps TRBD1 (5 bases). V lost 1 base and J lost 2, with 13 bases in between. CDR1 and CDR2 from the germline V gene are SEHNR and FQNEAQ (reference sequence). This CDR3 comprises 16 residues. CDR3 sequence reads: CASSLGNRIFTDTQYF. DNA of the CDR3: TGTGCCAGCAGCTTAGGTAACAGGATCTTCACAGATACGCAGTATTTT.

This sequence joins TRBV2 and TRBJ1-2, with TRBD1 as a possible D gene (5 bases). The V end lost 7 bases, the J end lost 3 bases, and 12 bases lay between the germline ends. CDR1 and CDR2 from the germline V gene are SNHLY and FYNNEI. The CDR3 is 13 amino acids. CDR3: CASTEGVYYGYTF. The CDR3 DNA is TGTGCCAGCACCGAAGGGGTTTACTATGGCTACACCTTC.

The chain combines TRBV6-5 with TRBJ2-7; 7 nucleotides match TRBD1. Unmatched junction bases numbered 10, after V lost 6 bases and J lost 5 bases. The CDR3 loop spans 14 amino acids. Germline loops: CDR1 MNHEY, CDR2 SVGAGI. Here the CDR3 reads CASRSVQGFHEQYF. In DNA, the CDR3 is TGTGCCAGCAGATCCGTACAGGGGTTCCACGAGCAGTACTTC.

This sequence joins TRBV7-9 and TRBJ1-3; 7 nucleotides align to TRBD1. Germline V lookup: CDR1 SEHNR, CDR2 FQNEAQ (reference sequence). The CDR3 sequence is 15 residues long. The V segment lost 7 bases and the J segment 11 bases; nucleotides outside the gene matches: 17. CDR3: CASTQGGQTSGAIYF. CDR3 DNA sequence: TGTGCCAGCACTCAAGGGGGACAGACGTCTGGCGCCATATATTTT.

V gene TRBV5-1 combines with J gene TRBJ1-1; 8 bases are shared with TRBD1. V lost 3 bases, J lost 6 bases, and 10 bases stayed unmatched. Per the germline V gene, CDR1 is SGHRS and CDR2 is YFSETQ. The length of the CDR3 is 15 residues. CDR3 DNA: TGCGCCAGCAGCTCGTTTCCGACAGGGGAGGCTGAAGCTTTCTTT. The encoded protein is CASSSFPTGEAEAFF. The whole variable domain, remainder taken from reference TRBV5-1 and TRBJ1-1, is KAGVTQTPRYLIKTRGQQVTLSCSPISGHRSVSWYQQTPGQGLQFLFEYFSETQRNKGNFPGRFSGRQFSNSRSEMNVSTLELGDSALYLCASSSFPTGEAEAFFGQGTRLTVV.

The rearrangement links TRBV2 to TRBJ2-7; a weak D match, TRBD1 (6 bases). Per germline, CDR1 SNHLY and CDR2 FYNNEI. This CDR3 comprises 16 residues. V was trimmed by 5 bases and J by 1 base, leaving 18 bases between them. Here the CDR3 DNA reads TGTGCCAGCAGTTGGTGGGGCAGGGGCACATCCTACGAGCAGTACTTC. Protein sequence: CASSWWGRGTSYEQYF. Filled out from reference TRBV2 and TRBJ2-7, the complete variable domain reads EPEVTQTPSHQVTQMGQEVILRCVPISNHLYFYWYRQILGQKVEFLVSFYNNEISEKSEIFDDQFSVERPDGSNFTLKIRSTKLEDSAMYFCASSWWGRGTSYEQYFGPGTRLTVT.

This chain uses TRBV28 with TRBJ1-2; no reliable D call. The CDR3 is 12 amino acids. Trimming shortened V by 3 bases and J by 4 bases, and 6 bases separated the two germline ends. Germline CDR1 is MDHEN and CDR2 is SYDVKM. CDR3 amino acids: CASSFTGYGYTF. In nucleotides, the CDR3 is TGTGCCAGCAGTTTTACTGGCTATGGCTACACCTTC.

This chain uses TRBV11-2 with TRBJ1-1, with D unclear. This CDR3 has 14 residues. V lost 1 base and J 5 bases, leaving 11 bases between the germline ends. CDR1 and CDR2 (germline): SGHAT, FQNNGV. For the CDR3, the DNA is TGTGCCAGCAGCTTAGGAGAGGGTGGGACTGAAGCTTTCTTT. Translation gives CASSLGEGGTEAFF.